Below, 3 T cell receptor beta chains from the same sample are listed, as sequenced in a study of blood T cell repertoires in COVID-19. The data were produced by immunoSEQ multiplex PCR, yet TCRdb's version contains in-frame clones alone and is incomplete. The sample yields 160,000 or so clones, just under 80% seen once. The sequencing sample was made of peripheral blood. These receptors were obtained from a woman older than 75 with acute or convalescent COVID-19.

The gene calls are TRBV29-1 and TRBJ1-2; 7 bases line up with TRBD1. The germline CDR1 and CDR2 sequences are SQVTM and ANQGSEA. This CDR3 spans 14 amino acids. With 4 bases clipped from V and 6 bases from J, the junction kept 11 bases outside the gene matches. CDR3 protein: CSVGRMGQKNGYTF. CDR3 sequence (DNA): TGCAGCGTTGGTAGGATGGGACAGAAAAATGGCTACACCTTC. The full variable domain, completed using reference TRBV29-1 and TRBJ1-2, is SAVISQKPSRDICQRGTSLTIQCQVDSQVTMMFWYRQQPGQSLTLIATANQGSEATYESGFVIDKFPISRPNLTFSTLTVSNMSPEDSSIYLCSVGRMGQKNGYTFGSGTRLTVV.

The gene calls are TRBV11-3 and TRBJ2-1; no clear D gene. The CDR3 extends over 13 amino acids. The V and J ends lost 3 bases and 8 bases respectively, with 11 bases between them. The germline CDR1 and CDR2 sequences are SGHNT and YENEEA. In nucleotides, the CDR3 is TGTGCCAGCAGCTTTGCCTTGGGCGATGAGCAGTTCTTC. This gives the protein CASSFALGDEQFF.

The chain carries TRBV30 and TRBJ1-3; D call uncertain. The V and J ends lost 2 bases and 0 bases respectively, with 5 bases between them. CDR3 size: 13 residues. The germline V gene encodes CDR1 GTSNPN and CDR2 SVGIG (reference sequence). The CDR3 loop reads CAWSFFSGNTIYF. CDR3 DNA: TGTGCCTGGAGTTTCTTCTCTGGAAACACCATATATTTT.